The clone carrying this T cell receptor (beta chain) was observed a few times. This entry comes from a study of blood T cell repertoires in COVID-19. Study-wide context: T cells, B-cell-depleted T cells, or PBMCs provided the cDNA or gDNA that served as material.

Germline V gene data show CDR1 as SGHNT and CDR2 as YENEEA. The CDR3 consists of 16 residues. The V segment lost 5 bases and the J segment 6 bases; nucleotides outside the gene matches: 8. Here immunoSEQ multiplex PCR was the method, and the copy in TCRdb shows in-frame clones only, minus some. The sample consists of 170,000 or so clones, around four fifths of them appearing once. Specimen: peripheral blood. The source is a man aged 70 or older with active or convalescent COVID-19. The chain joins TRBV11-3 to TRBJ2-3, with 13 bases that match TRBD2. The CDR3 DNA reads TGTGCCAGCAGCCCCGGGACTAGCGGGAATGTGGATACGCAGTATTTT. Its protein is CASSPGTSGNVDTQYF.